A selection of T cell receptor beta chains follows, all from one sample in a study of T cell repertoires in cytomegalovirus infection. TCRdb reprocessed the reads with MiXCR, giving one entry per CDR3 protein. The table includes about 490,000 distinct CDR3 sequences, about 15% detected once. The sequencing input was CD8+ T cells from PBMCs. The receptors were gathered from a human donor in good health (CMV status not recorded). Some clones in this sample may be carry-over from other donors' samples. Each CDR3 is given with its conserved first and last residue. Fields, in order: D gene, clone size, J gene, V gene, CDR3 protein, CDR3 DNA. The D gene is left open where the match is weak. Rows give clone size only sometimes, using once, few, many, or a class for an expanded clone.

D: NA; size: many; J: TRBJ2-4; V: TRBV4-1; CDR3: CASSQRGTGAKNIQYF; DNA: TGCGCCAGCAGCCAACGGGGTACGGGAGCCAAAAACATTCAGTACTTC
D: TRBD2; size: NA; J: TRBJ2-3; V: TRBV3-1; CDR3: CASRISGRGGYTDTQYF; DNA: TGTGCCAGCAGGATCAGTGGGCGGGGGGGATACACAGATACGCAGTATTTT
D: TRBD2; size: few; J: TRBJ2-5; V: TRBV3-1; CDR3: CASSQEGINGLASETQYF; DNA: TGTGCCAGCAGCCAAGAGGGTATCAACGGACTAGCATCGGAGACCCAGTACTTC
D: NA; size: NA; J: TRBJ1-2; V: TRBV9; CDR3: CASSGLTASNYGYTF; DNA: TGTGCCAGCAGCGGGTTGACGGCTTCTAACTATGGCTACACCTTC
D: TRBD1; size: many; J: TRBJ1-4; V: TRBV7-9; CDR3: CASNPNGQGGEKLFF; DNA: TGTGCCAGCAACCCGAACGGACAGGGCGGCGAAAAACTGTTTTTT
D: TRBD1; size: many; J: TRBJ1-2; V: TRBV12-5; CDR3: CASGLVIRVSWTGGFYGYTF; DNA: TGTGCTAGTGGTTTGGTAATTAGGGTCTCGTGGACAGGGGGTTTCTATGGCTACACCTTC
D: NA; size: many; J: TRBJ1-2; V: TRBV11-1; CDR3: CASSLTEGYDYGYTF; DNA: TGTGCCAGCAGCTTGACGGAGGGATATGACTATGGCTACACCTTC
D: TRBD2; size: once; J: TRBJ2-1; V: TRBV19; CDR3: CASSPIAHTSAERYNEQFF; DNA: TGTGCCAGTAGTCCAATAGCCCACACTAGCGCTGAGAGGTACAATGAGCAGTTCTTC
D: NA; size: many; J: TRBJ1-1; V: TRBV19; CDR3: CASSPRKNTEAFF; DNA: TGTGCCAGTAGTCCCCGGAAGAACACTGAAGCTTTCTTT
D: NA; size: many; J: TRBJ2-1; V: TRBV6-2/TRBV6-3; CDR3: CASSYSSGYNEQFF; DNA: TGTGCCAGCAGTTACTCGAGCGGTTACAATGAGCAGTTCTTC
D: NA; size: NA; J: TRBJ1-5; V: TRBV20-1; CDR3: CSAGRVTLDSNQPQHF; DNA: TGCAGTGCTGGGCGGGTTACGCTTGATAGCAATCAGCCCCAGCATTTT
D: NA; size: many; J: TRBJ2-3; V: TRBV7-9; CDR3: CASSPGRGSTDTQYF; DNA: TGTGCCAGCAGCCCTGGCAGGGGAAGCACAGATACGCAGTATTTT
D: TRBD1; size: few; J: TRBJ2-6; V: TRBV27; CDR3: CASSIRPGQGISGANVLTF; DNA: TGTGCCAGCAGTATCCGTCCGGGACAGGGCATTTCTGGGGCCAACGTCCTGACTTTC
D: TRBD1; size: many; J: TRBJ2-7; V: TRBV7-9; CDR3: CASSSDRLSREQYF; DNA: TGTGCCAGCAGCTCGGACAGGCTTTCCCGGGAGCAGTACTTC
D: TRBD2; size: few; J: TRBJ2-1; V: TRBV9; CDR3: CASSVSGGASNEQFF; DNA: TGTGCCAGCAGCGTTAGCGGGGGGGCAAGCAATGAGCAGTTCTTC
D: TRBD1; size: many; J: TRBJ1-2; V: TRBV7-2; CDR3: CASSVDRGPGGYTF; DNA: TGTGCCAGCAGTGTGGACAGGGGGCCTGGTGGCTACACCTTC
D: NA; size: many; J: TRBJ1-2; V: TRBV27; CDR3: CASRHGGYGYTF; DNA: TGTGCCAGCAGGCACGGGGGATATGGCTACACCTTC
D: NA; size: many; J: TRBJ2-7; V: TRBV11-2; CDR3: CASSPVGENEQYF; DNA: TGTGCCAGCAGCCCCGTAGGGGAAAACGAGCAGTACTTC
D: NA; size: NA; J: TRBJ2-1; V: TRBV4-1; CDR3: CASSQDWGEGWNEQFF; DNA: TGTGCCAGCAGCCAAGATTGGGGAGAGGGTTGGAATGAGCAGTTCTTC
D: NA; size: few; J: TRBJ1-2; V: TRBV19; CDR3: CASSQFMDIRYGYTF; DNA: TGTGCCAGTAGCCAATTCATGGACATTAGGTATGGCTACACCTTC
D: TRBD1; size: NA; J: TRBJ1-5; V: TRBV15; CDR3: CATSVVGTGNQPQHF; DNA: TGTGCCACCAGCGTCGTTGGGACAGGCAATCAGCCCCAGCATTTT
D: NA; size: NA; J: TRBJ2-6; V: TRBV15; CDR3: CATSRPNSGANVLTF; DNA: TGTGCCACCTCGCGGCCGAACTCTGGGGCCAACGTCCTGACTTTC
D: NA; size: NA; J: TRBJ2-1; V: TRBV9; CDR3: CASSGLFDSNNEQFF; DNA: TGTGCCAGCAGCGGCTTGTTCGACAGTAACAATGAGCAGTTCTTC
D: NA; size: many; J: TRBJ1-5; V: TRBV6-1; CDR3: CASSAGRTYSNQPQHF; DNA: TGTGCCAGCAGTGCAGGCAGAACTTATAGCAATCAGCCCCAGCATTTT
D: TRBD1; size: few; J: TRBJ2-1; V: TRBV9; CDR3: CASSEPLRDSPNYNEQFF; DNA: TGTGCCAGCAGCGAGCCCCTCCGGGACAGCCCTAACTACAATGAGCAGTTCTTC
D: NA; size: many; J: TRBJ2-5; V: TRBV5-8; CDR3: CASSLPGEETQYF; DNA: TGTGCCAGCAGCTTGCCAGGGGAAGAGACCCAGTACTTC
D: NA; size: many; J: TRBJ1-1; V: TRBV2; CDR3: CASGGSEAFF; DNA: TGTGCCAGCGGGGGTTCTGAAGCTTTCTTT
D: NA; size: few; J: TRBJ1-1; V: TRBV5-6; CDR3: CASSIGSLGTEAFF; DNA: TGTGCCAGCAGCATCGGGTCTCTTGGGACTGAAGCTTTCTTT
D: NA; size: few; J: TRBJ1-1; V: TRBV19; CDR3: CASTRGNTEAFF; DNA: TGTGCCAGTACACGCGGGAACACTGAAGCTTTCTTT
D: TRBD1; size: NA; J: TRBJ2-7; V: TRBV6-1; CDR3: CASNRQGLAYEQYF; DNA: TGTGCCAGCAACAGACAGGGGTTGGCATACGAGCAGTACTTC
D: NA; size: few; J: TRBJ1-1; V: TRBV19; CDR3: CASSAGAGLWTEAFF; DNA: TGTGCCAGTAGTGCGGGGGCCGGTCTATGGACTGAAGCTTTCTTT
D: TRBD2; size: many; J: TRBJ2-7; V: TRBV7-3; CDR3: CASSLTPSGGYEQYF; DNA: TGTGCCAGCAGCCTTACTCCTAGCGGGGGGTACGAGCAGTACTTC
D: TRBD1; size: NA; J: TRBJ2-1; V: TRBV4-1; CDR3: CASSQNPTGYNNEQFF; DNA: TGCGCCAGCAGCCAGAACCCGACAGGGTACAACAATGAGCAGTTCTTC
D: NA; size: NA; J: TRBJ2-5; V: TRBV20-1; CDR3: CSAPPWERGLETQYF; DNA: TGCAGTGCTCCTCCGTGGGAGAGGGGATTAGAGACCCAGTACTTC
D: TRBD1; size: NA; J: TRBJ2-1; V: TRBV29-1; CDR3: CSVESGQGPNEQFF; DNA: TGCAGCGTTGAGTCGGGACAGGGGCCCAATGAGCAGTTCTTC
D: NA; size: many; J: TRBJ2-1; V: TRBV27; CDR3: CASSDRLNEQFF; DNA: TGTGCCAGCAGCGACAGACTTAATGAGCAGTTCTTC
D: TRBD2; size: NA; J: TRBJ2-7; V: TRBV25-1; CDR3: CASSGPKGGRGSYEQYF; DNA: TGTGCCAGCAGTGGGCCAAAGGGCGGGAGAGGCTCCTACGAGCAGTACTTC
D: TRBD1; size: many; J: TRBJ2-5; V: TRBV11-2; CDR3: CASSPRPWDSWNF; DNA: TGTGCCAGCAGCCCACGGCCCTGGGACAGTTGGAACTTC
D: NA; size: NA; J: TRBJ2-7; V: TRBV7-3; CDR3: CASSEEQGYEQYF; DNA: TGTGCCAGCAGCGAAGAACAGGGCTACGAGCAGTACTTC
D: NA; size: few; J: TRBJ2-1; V: TRBV6-5; CDR3: CASSYSLRAGTDEQFF; DNA: TGTGCCAGCAGTTACTCGCTTCGGGCAGGGACGGATGAGCAGTTCTTC
D: NA; size: once; J: TRBJ1-5; V: TRBV6-6; CDR3: CASNPPGGQPQHF; DNA: TGTGCCAGCAATCCCCCAGGCGGGCAGCCCCAGCATTTT
D: NA; size: NA; J: TRBJ2-6; V: TRBV9; CDR3: CASSGLSGANVLTF; DNA: TGTGCCAGCAGTGGTCTGTCCGGGGCCAACGTCCTGACTTTC
D: TRBD1; size: many; J: TRBJ1-4; V: TRBV7-9; CDR3: CASSPRRTGHNEKLFF; DNA: TGTGCCAGCAGCCCTCGAAGGACAGGGCATAATGAAAAACTGTTTTTT
D: NA; size: few; J: TRBJ1-1; V: TRBV19; CDR3: CASSIVRGGIEAFF; DNA: TGTGCCAGTAGTATAGTCAGGGGAGGAATCGAAGCTTTCTTT
D: TRBD1; size: many; J: TRBJ2-5; V: TRBV6-5; CDR3: CASSFGPGQEEETQYF; DNA: TGTGCCAGCAGTTTCGGACCGGGACAGGAGGAAGAGACCCAGTACTTC
D: TRBD2; size: NA; J: TRBJ2-7; V: TRBV4-1; CDR3: CASSQRTSGGNEQYF; DNA: TGCGCCAGCAGCCAGCGGACTAGCGGGGGAAACGAGCAGTACTTC
D: TRBD2; size: once; J: TRBJ2-1; V: TRBV3-1; CDR3: CASSQVLASGILPTLGDYNEQFF; DNA: TGTGCCAGCAGCCAGGTTTTGGCTAGCGGGATTTTACCCACGCTCGGTGACTACAATGAGCAGTTCTTC
D: NA; size: NA; J: TRBJ1-2; V: TRBV29-1; CDR3: CSAGDRTPYGYTF; DNA: TGCAGCGCCGGAGACAGGACCCCCTATGGCTACACCTTC
D: TRBD2; size: once; J: TRBJ2-1; V: TRBV5-1; CDR3: CASSFLPSGRPSQYNEQFF; DNA: TGCGCCAGCAGCTTTCTTCCTAGCGGGAGGCCCAGTCAATACAATGAGCAGTTCTTC
D: NA; size: NA; J: TRBJ2-3; V: TRBV6-5; CDR3: CASSYSGAGFTDTQYF; DNA: TGTGCCAGCAGTTACTCTGGGGCGGGATTCACAGATACGCAGTATTTT
D: TRBD2; size: NA; J: TRBJ2-2; V: TRBV7-6; CDR3: CASSPTGLRNTGELFF; DNA: TGTGCCAGCAGTCCGACGGGACTAAGGAACACCGGGGAGCTGTTTTTT
D: TRBD2; size: many; J: TRBJ2-7; V: TRBV28; CDR3: CASSGLAGAYEQYF; DNA: TGTGCCAGCAGTGGACTAGCGGGGGCCTACGAGCAGTACTTC
D: NA; size: few; J: TRBJ1-2; V: TRBV29-1; CDR3: CSVASTGTGPYGYTF; DNA: TGCAGCGTCGCCTCAACCGGGACCGGGCCCTATGGCTACACCTTC
D: TRBD2; size: many; J: TRBJ2-1; V: TRBV7-3; CDR3: CASSLYWGGGNEQFF; DNA: TGTGCCAGCAGCTTATATTGGGGGGGGGGCAATGAGCAGTTCTTC
D: NA; size: many; J: TRBJ1-1; V: TRBV6-6; CDR3: CASSPQGWTEAFF; DNA: TGTGCCAGCAGTCCGCAGGGGTGGACTGAAGCTTTCTTT
D: NA; size: few; J: TRBJ2-1; V: TRBV11-2; CDR3: CASTRWRESSYNEQFF; DNA: TGTGCCAGCACCCGCTGGAGGGAAAGCTCCTACAATGAGCAGTTCTTC
D: NA; size: many; J: TRBJ1-1; V: TRBV5-1; CDR3: CASSLGGGLSAEAFF; DNA: TGCGCCAGCAGCTTGGGCGGGGGGCTAAGCGCTGAAGCTTTCTTT
D: NA; size: many; J: TRBJ2-2; V: TRBV7-9; CDR3: CASSLVSKPGELFF; DNA: TGTGCCAGCAGCTTAGTGTCTAAACCCGGGGAGCTGTTTTTT